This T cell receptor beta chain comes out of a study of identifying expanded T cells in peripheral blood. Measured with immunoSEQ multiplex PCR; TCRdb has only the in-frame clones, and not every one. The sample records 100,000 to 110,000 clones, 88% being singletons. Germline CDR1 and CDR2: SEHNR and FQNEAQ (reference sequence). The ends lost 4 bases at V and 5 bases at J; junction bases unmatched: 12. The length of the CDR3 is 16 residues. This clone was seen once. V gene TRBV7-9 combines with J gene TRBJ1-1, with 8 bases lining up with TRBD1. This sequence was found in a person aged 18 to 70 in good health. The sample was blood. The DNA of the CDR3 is TGTGCCAGCAGCTACCCATTCGACAGGGGATCGACTGAAGCTTTCTTT. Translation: CASSYPFDRGSTEAFF.